One T cell receptor beta chain is described in this entry. The antigen is unknown. Trimming removed 2 bases from V and 2 bases from J, with 10 bases in between. There are 15 residues in the CDR3. Germline CDR1 is SGHTA and CDR2 is FQGNSA. The record originates from a study of response to subunit inactivated influenza vaccine. Points from the study as a whole: Researchers suggested that each seasonal influenza vaccination recruits few new T cells.

TCRdb called the RT-PCR reads again in MiXCR, with one record for every CDR3 protein. The table has 530,000 or so distinct CDR3 sequences, 12% seen once. Sequenced material: PBMCs from blood, taken on the day of vaccination. The receptor was isolated from a man in his fifties who received an inactivated influenza vaccine. This sequence joins TRBV7-2 and TRBJ1-5; D call uncertain. The CDR3 sequence: CASSLRRGGNQPQHF. For the CDR3, the DNA is TGTGCCAGCAGCTTACGTCGGGGAGGCAATCAGCCCCAGCATTTT. Combining the CDR3 with reference TRBV7-2 and TRBJ1-5 gives the whole variable domain GAGVSQSPSNKVTEKGKDVELRCDPISGHTALYWYRQSLGQGLEFLIYFQGNSAPDKSGLPSDRFSAERTGGSVSTLTIQRTQQEDSAVYLCASSLRRGGNQPQHFGDGTRLSIL.